The rows below give T cell receptor beta chains drawn from one sample of a study of cytomegalovirus exposure and HLA in healthy donors. Profiled with immunoSEQ multiplex PCR; TCRdb holds only in-frame clones, not every one. The table has around 120,000 clones, approximately 80% seen once. Sequencing was carried out using PBMCs. These TCRs come from a man aged 45-65 years in good health and CMV-seronegative. The CDR3 runs from the conserved cysteine through the conserved F or W. The D gene is left open where the match is weak. Clone size is not always given. Where it is, it says once, few, many or a class for expanded clones.

TRBD1,-,TRBV7-3,TRBJ2-3,15,CASSSGQGGPDTQYF,TGTGCCAGCAGCTCGGGACAGGGAGGCCCAGATACGCAGTATTTT
-,-,TRBV28,TRBJ1-4,15,CASSTWGGTDEKLFF,TGTGCCAGCAGTACCTGGGGGGGGACGGATGAAAAACTGTTTTTT
-,few,TRBV19,TRBJ1-1,13,CASNSVLNTEAFF,TGTGCCAGTAATAGCGTTTTGAACACTGAAGCTTTCTTT
-,-,TRBV13,TRBJ1-2,13,CASSFGENYGYTF,TGTGCCAGCAGCTTCGGGGAGAACTATGGCTACACCTTC
TRBD1,-,TRBV28,TRBJ1-2,17,CASSLPRQGRANYGYTF,TGTGCCAGCAGTTTACCTAGACAGGGAAGAGCTAACTATGGCTACACCTTC
TRBD1,once,TRBV19,TRBJ2-7,14,CASSTGQGHYEQYF,TGTGCCAGTAGTACGGGACAGGGACACTACGAGCAGTACTTC
TRBD1,-,TRBV27,TRBJ2-5,14,CASSSDRRQETQYF,TGTGCCAGCAGTTCGGACAGGAGACAAGAGACCCAGTACTTC
-,-,TRBV2,TRBJ2-1,13,CASQRSLMGEQFF,TGTGCCAGCCAGCGGTCCCTAATGGGTGAGCAGTTCTTC
-,-,TRBV5-8,TRBJ2-3,15,CASSLGSASTDTQYF,TGTGCCAGCAGCTTGGGGAGCGCTAGCACAGATACGCAGTATTTT
-,-,TRBV5-5,TRBJ2-3,16,CASSPYPTGNTDTQYF,TGTGCCAGCAGCCCTTACCCGACAGGAAACACAGATACGCAGTATTTT
-,-,TRBV6-5,TRBJ2-7,12,CASKGNRYEQYF,TGTGCCAGCAAGGGGAACCGCTACGAGCAGTACTTC
TRBD2,-,TRBV4-3,TRBJ2-3,16,CASSQDSKRGGDTQYF,TGCGCCAGCAGCCAAGATTCCAAGCGGGGCGGGGATACGCAGTATTTT
TRBD1,-,TRBV11-3,TRBJ1-1,14,CASSPGGSYTEAFF,TGTGCCAGCAGCCCAGGGGGCTCGTACACTGAAGCTTTCTTT
-,once,TRBV19,TRBJ1-2,15,CASSVRQRGNYGYTF,TGTGCCAGTAGTGTACGACAGAGGGGGAACTATGGCTACACCTTC
-,-,TRBV5-1,TRBJ2-1,14,CASSGGATPNEQFF,TGCGCCAGCAGCGGGGGGGCCACCCCCAATGAGCAGTTCTTC
-,-,TRBV7-2,TRBJ2-7,15,CASSLVVGSSYEQYF,TGTGCCAGCAGCTTAGTCGTCGGGAGCTCCTACGAGCAGTACTTC
TRBD2,-,TRBV5-4,TRBJ2-1,16,CASSPGGTGGYNEQFF,TGTGCCAGCAGCCCGGGAGGAACGGGGGGATACAATGAGCAGTTCTTC
TRBD1,-,TRBV5-4,TRBJ2-4,14,CASSPRTGQNIQYF,TGTGCCAGCAGCCCCCGGACAGGGCAAAACATTCAGTACTTC
-,-,TRBV21-1,TRBJ2-7,14,CASSRVGRGYEQYF,TGTGCCAGCAGTCGGGTGGGTCGAGGATACGAGCAGTACTTC
-,-,TRBV19,TRBJ2-7,17,CASSIKNWGQGEVEQYF,TGTGCCAGTAGCATCAAGAATTGGGGTCAGGGGGAGGTCGAGCAGTACTTC
-,-,TRBV5-1,TRBJ1-2,11,CASSASVGVTF,TGCGCCAGCAGCGCCTCTGTTGGAGTGACCTTC
-,few,TRBV19,TRBJ2-7,13,CASGGTATYEQYF,TGTGCCAGTGGCGGGACAGCCACCTACGAGCAGTACTTC
TRBD2,-,TRBV4-3,TRBJ2-1,15,CASSLASGAYNEQFF,TGCGCCAGCAGCCTTGCTAGCGGGGCCTACAATGAGCAGTTCTTC
TRBD1,-,TRBV4-2,TRBJ2-2,17,CASSQTTGVVWTGELFF,TGTGCCAGCAGCCAGACTACAGGGGTAGTATGGACCGGGGAGCTGTTTTTT
TRBD1,-,TRBV19,TRBJ1-4,15,CASSTQSGTGTKLFF,TGTGCCAGTAGTACCCAATCCGGGACAGGGACCAAACTGTTTTTT
-,-,TRBV6-4,TRBJ2-3,13,CASSDSRGDTQYF,TGTGCCAGCAGTGACTCGAGGGGGGATACGCAGTATTTT
-,-,TRBV27,TRBJ1-1,16,CATYRVGSDVRPEAFF,TGTGCCACCTACCGGGTTGGTTCAGACGTGCGACCCGAAGCTTTCTTT
-,-,TRBV9,TRBJ2-1,13,CASSVAGNNEQFF,TGTGCCAGCAGCGTAGCCGGGAACAATGAGCAGTTCTTC
TRBD2,-,TRBV28,TRBJ2-7,15,CASSSSGTSGYEQYF,TGTGCCAGCAGTTCCTCCGGGACTAGCGGGTACGAGCAGTACTTC
TRBD2,-,TRBV4-1,TRBJ2-3,17,CASSPTLVSGVTDTQYF,TGCGCCAGCAGCCCGACCCTAGTTAGCGGGGTCACAGATACGCAGTATTTT
TRBD1,-,TRBV9,TRBJ2-2,14,CASRGQGRTGELFF,TGTGCCAGCAGAGGACAGGGGCGCACCGGGGAGCTGTTTTTT
TRBD1,-,TRBV10-3,TRBJ1-4,14,CAISSGTENEKLFF,TGTGCCATCAGTTCCGGGACAGAGAATGAAAAACTGTTTTTT
-,-,TRBV9,TRBJ2-7,14,CASSVAGQDYEQYF,TGTGCCAGCAGCGTAGCTGGGCAGGACTACGAGCAGTACTTC
-,once,TRBV4-1,TRBJ1-2,15,CASSHQDRPGYGYTF,TGCGCCAGCAGCCACCAGGACAGACCCGGCTATGGCTACACCTTC
TRBD1,-,TRBV11-2,TRBJ1-6,15,CASSLVGGPNSPLHF,TGTGCCAGCAGCTTAGTAGGGGGCCCGAATTCACCCCTCCACTTT
-,-,TRBV6-1,TRBJ1-1,14,CASSPLRGNTEAFF,TGTGCCAGCAGTCCATTGCGGGGGAACACTGAAGCTTTCTTT
TRBD2,-,TRBV7-8,TRBJ2-5,15,CASSFSGTSGETQYF,TGTGCCAGCAGCTTCTCCGGGACTAGCGGGGAGACCCAGTACTTC
TRBD1,-,TRBV5-5,TRBJ1-5,14,CASTTGTANQPQHF,TGTGCCAGCACGACAGGGACGGCTAATCAGCCCCAGCATTTT
TRBD1,-,TRBV5-6,TRBJ1-2,14,CASSLEGTGPGYTF,TGTGCCAGCAGCTTGGAGGGGACAGGGCCTGGCTACACCTTC
TRBD1,-,TRBV4-2,TRBJ2-7,16,CASSQDVTGDSYEQYF,TGTGCCAGCAGCCAAGACGTCACCGGGGACAGCTACGAGCAGTACTTC
TRBD2,-,TRBV5-4,TRBJ2-7,15,CASSLGGGRANEQYF,TGTGCCAGCAGCTTAGGTGGCGGGAGGGCCAACGAGCAGTACTTC
-,-,TRBV11-2,TRBJ1-1,16,CASSSARGLWAAEAFF,TGTGCCAGCAGCTCCGCTCGAGGGCTTTGGGCCGCTGAAGCTTTCTTT
TRBD1,-,TRBV19,TRBJ1-1,13,CASSKGPGGEAFF,TGTGCCAGTAGTAAGGGTCCAGGGGGTGAAGCTTTCTTT
-,once,TRBV7-9,TRBJ2-3,15,CASSLGTRLGDTQYF,TGTGCCAGCAGCTTAGGGACTCGTTTAGGGGATACGCAGTATTTT
TRBD2,-,TRBV4-3,TRBJ2-1,20,CASSYFPGTSGNKGDNEQFF,TGCGCCAGCAGCTACTTTCCCGGGACTAGCGGGAACAAAGGAGACAATGAGCAGTTCTTC
-,-,TRBV6-1,TRBJ2-7,14,CASALMPLGNEQYF,TGTGCCAGTGCCCTTATGCCCCTCGGGAACGAGCAGTACTTC
-,-,TRBV18,TRBJ1-5,17,CASSPGLRLHSNQPQHF,TGTGCCAGCTCACCAGGGCTAAGGCTCCATAGCAATCAGCCCCAGCATTTT
-,-,TRBV5-1,TRBJ2-3,13,CASNGQSTDTQYF,TGCGCCAGCAATGGACAGAGCACAGATACGCAGTATTTT
TRBD1,-,TRBV19,TRBJ1-2,13,CASSPGQGYGYTF,TGTGCCAGTAGTCCCGGACAGGGGTATGGCTACACCTTC
TRBD2,few,TRBV6-5,TRBJ2-7,12,CASIGGGYEQYF,TGTGCCAGCATTGGCGGGGGCTACGAGCAGTACTTC
-,-,TRBV18,TRBJ2-1,14,CASSPKQGDNEQFF,TGTGCCAGCTCACCGAAACAGGGAGACAATGAGCAGTTCTTC